The table lists the clone carrying this T cell receptor (beta chain) with many counts. What it binds is not known. V was shortened by 0 bases and J by 5 bases, with 14 bases between the two germline ends. CDR3 length: 15 amino acids. Germline loops: CDR1 SGHRS, CDR2 YFSETQ. The time point was: longitudinal time-point 3. TCRdb re-analysed the 5' RACE reads in MiXCR, keeping a single row per CDR3 protein. The repertoire holds more than 100,000 distinct CDR3 sequences, approximately 10% seen once, with approximately 3.3% in the top ten. These data are taken from a study of neurological immune-mediated disorders. Regarding the study as a whole: Patients with HTLV-1-associated myelopathy had the highest level of TCR clonal expansion, whereas patients with multiple sclerosis had the lowest level, falling beneath the level found in healthy controls.

V and J are TRBV5-1 and TRBJ1-1; the D gene is possibly TRBD1 (6 bases). Sequenced: PBMCs. The clonotype comes from a female donor with HTLV-1-associated myelopathy (HAM/TSP). The CDR3 reads CASSLEWRGRTEAFF. CDR3 nucleotides: TGCGCCAGCAGCTTGGAGTGGAGGGGGAGAACTGAAGCTTTCTTT. Full variable domain (remainder filled in from reference TRBV5-1 and TRBJ1-1): KAGVTQTPRYLIKTRGQQVTLSCSPISGHRSVSWYQQTPGQGLQFLFEYFSETQRNKGNFPGRFSGRQFSNSRSEMNVSTLELGDSALYLCASSLEWRGRTEAFFGQGTRLTVV.